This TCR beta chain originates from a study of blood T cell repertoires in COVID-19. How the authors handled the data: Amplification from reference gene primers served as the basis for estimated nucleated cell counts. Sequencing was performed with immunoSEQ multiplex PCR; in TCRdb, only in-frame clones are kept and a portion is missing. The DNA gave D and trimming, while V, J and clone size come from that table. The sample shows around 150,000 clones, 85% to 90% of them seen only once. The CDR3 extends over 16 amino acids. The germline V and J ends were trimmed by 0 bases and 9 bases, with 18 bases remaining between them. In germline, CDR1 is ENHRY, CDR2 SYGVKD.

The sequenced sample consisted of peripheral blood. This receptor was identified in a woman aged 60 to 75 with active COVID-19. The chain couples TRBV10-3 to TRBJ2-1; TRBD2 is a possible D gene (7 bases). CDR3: CAISESGGGRVGEQFF. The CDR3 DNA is TGTGCCATCAGTGAGTCGGGGGGCGGGAGAGTGGGTGAGCAGTTCTTC.